Listed here is a single TCR beta chain. Its antigen remains unknown. V lost 2 bases to trimming and J lost 0 bases; unmatched junction nucleotides: 6. The CDR3 is 16 residues long. Germline loops: CDR1 DFQATT, CDR2 SNEGSKA (reference sequence). Patients included in sequencing had previously demonstrated CD8+CD57+ cell expansion by flow cytometry. Severe acquired aplastic anemia was present in all patients. Blood samples were obtained from patients who had received no prior therapy. This record belongs to a study of CD8+CD57+ T cells in acquired aplastic anemia. Findings of the study overall: Patients showed no significant difference from controls in CD8+ Simpson's diversity. A set of roughly 27 CD8+ CDR3 sequences was shared between patients and controls, and these sequences appeared highly expressed in patients.

Genomic DNA, serving as template, underwent TCR beta VDJ and CDR3 profiling. TCRdb used MiXCR to reprocess the reads, holding one entry per CDR3 protein. Of over 150,000 distinct CDR3 sequences in the sample, roughly 54% were seen once. This TCR came from a human donor with aplastic anemia. The sample taken for sequencing was sorted CD4+, CD8+, or CD8+CD57+ T cells (not recorded which) from PBMCs. The rearrangement uses TRBV20-1 and TRBJ2-3, with 9 bases lining up with TRBD2. This CDR3 is CSARPGTSRSTDTQYF. The DNA of the CDR3 is TGCAGTGCTAGACCCGGGACTAGCAGAAGCACAGATACGCAGTATTTT.